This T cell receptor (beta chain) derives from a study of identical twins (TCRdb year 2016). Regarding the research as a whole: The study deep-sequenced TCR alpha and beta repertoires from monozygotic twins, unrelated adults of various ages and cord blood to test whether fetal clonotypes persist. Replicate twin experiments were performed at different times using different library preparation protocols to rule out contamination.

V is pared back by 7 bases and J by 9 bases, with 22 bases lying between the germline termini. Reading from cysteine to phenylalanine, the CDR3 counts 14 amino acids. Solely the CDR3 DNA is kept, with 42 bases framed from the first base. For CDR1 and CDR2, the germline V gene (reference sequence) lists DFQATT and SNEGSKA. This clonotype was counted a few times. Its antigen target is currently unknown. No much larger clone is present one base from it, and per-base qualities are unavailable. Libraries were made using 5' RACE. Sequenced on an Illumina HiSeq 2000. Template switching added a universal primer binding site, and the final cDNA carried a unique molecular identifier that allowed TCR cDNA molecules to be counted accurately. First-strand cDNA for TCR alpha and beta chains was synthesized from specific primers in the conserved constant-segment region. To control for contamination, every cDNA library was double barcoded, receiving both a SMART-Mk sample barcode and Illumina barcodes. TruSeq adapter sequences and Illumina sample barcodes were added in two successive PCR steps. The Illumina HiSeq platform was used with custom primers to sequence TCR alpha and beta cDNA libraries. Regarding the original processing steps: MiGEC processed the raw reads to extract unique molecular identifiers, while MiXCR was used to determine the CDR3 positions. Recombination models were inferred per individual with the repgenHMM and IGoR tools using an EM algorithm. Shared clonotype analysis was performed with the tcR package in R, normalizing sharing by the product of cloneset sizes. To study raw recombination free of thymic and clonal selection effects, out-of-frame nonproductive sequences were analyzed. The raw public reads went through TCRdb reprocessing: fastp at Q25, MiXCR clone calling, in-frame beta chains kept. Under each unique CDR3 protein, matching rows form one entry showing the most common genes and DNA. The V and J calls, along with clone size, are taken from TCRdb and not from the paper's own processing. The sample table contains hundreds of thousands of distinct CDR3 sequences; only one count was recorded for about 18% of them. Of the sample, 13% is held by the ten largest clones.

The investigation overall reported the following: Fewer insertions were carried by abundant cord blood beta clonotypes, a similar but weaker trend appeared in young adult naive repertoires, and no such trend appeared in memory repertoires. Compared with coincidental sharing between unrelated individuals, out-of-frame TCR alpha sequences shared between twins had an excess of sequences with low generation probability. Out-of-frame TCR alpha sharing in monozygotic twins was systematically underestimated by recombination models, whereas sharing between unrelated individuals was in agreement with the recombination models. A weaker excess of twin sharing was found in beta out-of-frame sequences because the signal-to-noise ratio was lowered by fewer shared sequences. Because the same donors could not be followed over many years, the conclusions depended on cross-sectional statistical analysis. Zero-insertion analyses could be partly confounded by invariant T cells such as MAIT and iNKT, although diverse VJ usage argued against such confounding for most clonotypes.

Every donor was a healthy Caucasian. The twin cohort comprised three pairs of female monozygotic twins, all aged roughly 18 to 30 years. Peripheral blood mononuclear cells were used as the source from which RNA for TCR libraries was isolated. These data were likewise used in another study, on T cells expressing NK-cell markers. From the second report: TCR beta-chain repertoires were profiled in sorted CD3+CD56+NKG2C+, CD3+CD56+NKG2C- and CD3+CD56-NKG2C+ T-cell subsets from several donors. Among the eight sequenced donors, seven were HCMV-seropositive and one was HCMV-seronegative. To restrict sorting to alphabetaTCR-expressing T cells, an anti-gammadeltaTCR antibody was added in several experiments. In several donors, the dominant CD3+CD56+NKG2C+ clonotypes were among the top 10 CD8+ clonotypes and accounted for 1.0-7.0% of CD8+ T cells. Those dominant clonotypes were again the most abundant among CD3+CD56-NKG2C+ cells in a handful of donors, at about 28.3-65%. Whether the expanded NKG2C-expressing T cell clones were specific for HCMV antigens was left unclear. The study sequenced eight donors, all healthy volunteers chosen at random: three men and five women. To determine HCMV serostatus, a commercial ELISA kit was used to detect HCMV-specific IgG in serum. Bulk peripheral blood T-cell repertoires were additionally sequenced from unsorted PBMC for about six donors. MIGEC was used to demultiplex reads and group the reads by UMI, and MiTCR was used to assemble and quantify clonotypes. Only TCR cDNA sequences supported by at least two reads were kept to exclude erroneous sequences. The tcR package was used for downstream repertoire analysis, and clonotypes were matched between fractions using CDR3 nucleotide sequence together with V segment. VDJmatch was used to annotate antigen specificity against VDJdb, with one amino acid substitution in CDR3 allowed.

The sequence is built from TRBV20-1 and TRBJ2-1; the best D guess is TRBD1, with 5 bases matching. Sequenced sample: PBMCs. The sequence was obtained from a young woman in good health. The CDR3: CSVPPRIRGGEQFF. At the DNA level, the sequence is TGCAGTGTCCCCCCCCGTATTAGGGGCGGTGAGCAGTTCTTC.